A single sample gave rise to the 6 T cell receptor beta chains below, sequenced in a study of blood T cell repertoires in COVID-19. Clones were sequenced by immunoSEQ multiplex PCR, and TCRdb holds only the in-frame ones, with some missing. The top ten clones hold around 9.9% of a sample with around 160,000 clones, 80% to 90% of them seen once. The source material was peripheral blood. The receptors come from a human donor in a cohort sampled during active COVID-19.

The gene calls are TRBV5-1 and TRBJ2-4, with D tentatively TRBD1 (5 bases). The V end was cut by 4 bases, the J end by 0 bases, with 11 bases between. This CDR3 comprises 15 residues. Germline assignment: CDR1 SGHRS and CDR2 YFSETQ. The CDR3: CASSHSTEAKNIQYF. As DNA, the CDR3 is TGCGCCAGCAGCCATTCGACAGAAGCCAAAAACATTCAGTACTTC.

The DNA for the CDR3 is TGTGCCAGCAGTCCCCGATATACAGGGTTGAAGCCCCAGCATTTT. This sequence encodes CASSPRYTGLKPQHF. The chain recombines TRBV28 with TRBJ1-5, with D possibly being TRBD1 (6 bases). Germline loops: CDR1 MDHEN, CDR2 SYDVKM. V was clipped by 5 bases and J by 8 bases, with 19 bases between them. The CDR3 runs to 15 residues.

This chain joins TRBV9 and TRBJ1-1; 8 bases map to TRBD1. V gave up 2 bases and J gave up 1 base; unmatched junction bases: 1. This CDR3 region has 14 residues. The germline V gene has CDR1 SGDLS and CDR2 YYNGEE. CDR3 region: CASSVQGANTEAFF. The CDR3 coding sequence is TGTGCCAGCAGCGTTCAGGGGGCGAACACTGAAGCTTTCTTT. The whole variable domain, remainder taken from reference TRBV9 and TRBJ1-1, is DSGVTQTPKHLITATGQRVTLRCSPRSGDLSVYWYQQSLDQGLQFLIQYYNGEERAKGNILERFSAQQFPDLHSELNLSSLELGDSALYFCASSVQGANTEAFFGQGTRLTVV.

The chain recombines TRBV6-6 with TRBJ2-1, with D possibly matching TRBD1 (5 bases). V dropped 10 bases and J dropped 6 bases, with 10 bases sitting between them. Germline V gives CDR1 MNHNY, CDR2 SVGAGI (reference sequence). The CDR3 sequence is 11 residues long. This CDR3 reads CATRQTNEQFF. CDR3 DNA sequence: TGTGCCACCCGACAGACCAATGAGCAGTTCTTC.

This clone occurred once. The V and J genes are TRBV27 and TRBJ2-7; 11 bases line up with TRBD2. Germline assignment: CDR1 MNHEY and CDR2 SMNVEV (reference sequence). The CDR3 has 16 amino acids. V was clipped by 0 bases and J by 7 bases; unmatched bases: 8. The CDR3 DNA follows: TGTGCCAGCAGTTTATCGTTAGCGGGGGGGCCAGGGGAGCAGTACTTC. Amino acids: CASSLSLAGGPGEQYF.

J is TRBJ2-3 and V is TRBV10-3; no clear D gene. CDR3 size: 13 residues. CDR1 is ENHRY and CDR2 is SYGVKD in the germline V gene. V lost 6 bases to trimming and J lost 2 bases, with 9 bases between them. The CDR3: CAIRVEDTDTQYF. The CDR3 DNA reads as TGTGCCATCAGGGTAGAGGACACAGATACGCAGTATTTT.